Listed below are T cell receptor beta chains from one sample, sequenced in a study of cytomegalovirus exposure and HLA in healthy donors. Sequencing used immunoSEQ multiplex PCR; TCRdb keeps in-frame clones, though not all of them. The data show about 210,000 clones, around 79% seen once. Sequencing used PBMCs. These receptors came from a male donor in good health and CMV-seronegative. Each CDR3 is given with its conserved first and last residue. A D gene is named only where the DNA matches it firmly. Clone size, where shown, is once, few, many, or a class for clones that have expanded.

clone size,J gene,V gene,CDR3 length,D gene,CDR3 DNA,CDR3 protein
.,TRBJ1-2,TRBV27,15,TRBD1,TGTGCCAGCAGTTCTGAGGCCAGGGGGTTCTATGGCTACACCTTC,CASSSEARGFYGYTF
few,TRBJ2-3,TRBV11-3,14,.,TGTGCCAGCAGCTTAGGGCGGGGCACAGATACGCAGTATTTT,CASSLGRGTDTQYF
.,TRBJ1-1,TRBV2,14,TRBD1,TGTGCCAGCAGTAACAGGGGGCTGAACACTGAAGCTTTCTTT,CASSNRGLNTEAFF
.,TRBJ2-6,TRBV5-1,14,.,TGCGCCAGCCAGGCTAACCCTGGGGCCAACGTCCTGACTTTC,CASQANPGANVLTF
once,TRBJ2-3,TRBV5-1,19,TRBD2,TGCGCCAGCAGCACCCCGGTTGGCGGACTAGCGGGGGTGGCAGATACGCAGTATTTT,CASSTPVGGLAGVADTQYF
.,TRBJ1-1,TRBV19,13,.,TGTGCCAGTAGTCGGACAGTGAACACTGAAGCTTTCTTT,CASSRTVNTEAFF
.,TRBJ1-1,TRBV28,14,TRBD1,TGTGCCAGCAGTTCACAGGGGGGGAACACTGAAGCTTTCTTT,CASSSQGGNTEAFF
.,TRBJ1-3,TRBV11-2,15,TRBD1,TGTGCCAGCAGCTCGGGACAGGGAACTGGAAACACCATATATTTT,CASSSGQGTGNTIYF
.,TRBJ2-5,TRBV4-1,17,TRBD2,TGCGCCAGCAGCCAAAGGAGCCTAGCGGGAGGACAAGAGACCCAGTACTTC,CASSQRSLAGGQETQYF
.,TRBJ2-5,TRBV2,15,TRBD2,TGTGCCAGCAGCTCCACGCGGGGGGAACAAGAGACCCAGTACTTC,CASSSTRGEQETQYF
.,TRBJ2-5,TRBV19,14,.,TGTGCCAGTAGTATCAGACAGGCTGGGGAGACCCAGTACTTC,CASSIRQAGETQYF
.,TRBJ1-1,TRBV5-1,13,.,TGCGCCAGCAGCTTGGATCCAAACACTGAAGCTTTCTTT,CASSLDPNTEAFF
.,TRBJ1-5,TRBV10-3,12,.,TGTGCCATGGGGCCCAGCAATCAGCCCCAGCATTTT,CAMGPSNQPQHF
.,TRBJ1-2,TRBV4-1,17,TRBD1,TGCGCCAGCAGCCCGAGGGACAGGGGAACAGCTAACTATGGCTACACCTTC,CASSPRDRGTANYGYTF
.,TRBJ1-1,TRBV7-3,14,TRBD1,TGTGCCAGCAGCCAAGGACAGGCGAACACTGAAGCTTTCTTT,CASSQGQANTEAFF
.,TRBJ2-2,TRBV4-2,16,.,TGTGCCAGCAGCCGTTCTGAGCGAGCGAACACCGGGGAGCTGTTTTTT,CASSRSERANTGELFF
.,TRBJ2-1,TRBV21-1,14,.,TGTGCCAGCAGCAAATCAGATCTGGAGGATGAGCAGTTCTTC,CASSKSDLEDEQFF
.,TRBJ1-5,TRBV6-1,15,TRBD1,TGTGCCAGCAGTCGGACAGGTATTAGCAATCAGCCCCAGCATTTT,CASSRTGISNQPQHF
.,TRBJ1-1,TRBV7-9,13,.,TGTGCCAGCAGCCACAGGTTACGGACTGAAGCTTTCTTT,CASSHRLRTEAFF
.,TRBJ1-2,TRBV7-3,13,.,TGTGCCAGCAGCGCCACAGCTAACTATGGCTACACCTTC,CASSATANYGYTF
.,TRBJ2-3,TRBV4-3,17,TRBD2,TGCGCCAGCAGCAATAGCGGGGGGGCCGCTCGCACAGATACGCAGTATTTT,CASSNSGGAARTDTQYF
.,TRBJ1-2,TRBV5-1,14,.,TGCGCCAGCAGCTCCATGACCGGGAACTATGGCTACACCTTC,CASSSMTGNYGYTF
.,TRBJ1-3,TRBV27,15,.,TGTGCCAGCAGTTTAGGAGTGAACTCTGGAAACACCATATATTTT,CASSLGVNSGNTIYF
.,TRBJ2-7,TRBV7-6,16,TRBD1,TGTGCCAGCAGCTTAGTTTTGACAGGGGGCTCCTACGAGCAGTACTTC,CASSLVLTGGSYEQYF
.,TRBJ2-3,TRBV15,15,.,TGTGCCACCAGCAGAGCGGGGGGCGGGACAGATACGCAGTATTTT,CATSRAGGGTDTQYF
.,TRBJ2-3,TRBV5-1,13,.,TGCGCCAGCAGCCGTAGGGGGGGTGATACGCAGTATTTT,CASSRRGGDTQYF
.,TRBJ2-7,TRBV13,14,TRBD2,TGTGCCAGCAGTCTAGCGGGGTTGAAATACGAGCAGTACTTC,CASSLAGLKYEQYF
.,TRBJ1-1,TRBV28,16,TRBD1,TGTGCCAGCAGCCAAGACAGGGTGGGCATGAACACTGAAGCTTTCTTT,CASSQDRVGMNTEAFF
few,TRBJ2-3,TRBV7-9,13,TRBD2,TGTGCCAGCAGTCTAGCGGGAGACGATACGCAGTATTTT,CASSLAGDDTQYF
.,TRBJ2-7,TRBV5-1,15,.,TGCGCCAGCAGCTTGGGGGACACCAGCTCCTACGAGCAGTACTTC,CASSLGDTSSYEQYF
once,TRBJ1-1,TRBV27,16,TRBD1,TGTGCCAGCAGTTTATTCCGACAGGGGGCAGTGATGAAAGCTTTCTTT,CASSLFRQGAVMKAFF
few,TRBJ1-2,TRBV2,15,TRBD1,TGTGCCAGCACTCTTCGGACAGGGGGCAACTATGGCTACACCTTC,CASTLRTGGNYGYTF
few,TRBJ2-3,TRBV5-1,16,TRBD2,TGCGCCAGCAGCCCGGGGACTAGCGGGAGCACAGATACGCAGTATTTT,CASSPGTSGSTDTQYF
few,TRBJ1-2,TRBV2,17,TRBD1,TGTGCCAGCAGTGAGGGGGACAGCGGGTCCCTTAACTATGGCTACACCTTC,CASSEGDSGSLNYGYTF
.,TRBJ1-5,TRBV7-2,17,.,TGTGCCAGCAGCTTATCTACGACAGCTTATAGCAATCAGCCCCAGCATTTT,CASSLSTTAYSNQPQHF
.,TRBJ2-7,TRBV7-8,13,TRBD1,TGTGCCAGCAGCGGGACAGTCTCCTACGAGCAGTACTTC,CASSGTVSYEQYF
few,TRBJ1-1,TRBV6-6,15,.,TGTGCCAGCAGTTACCAACGACAGTTGGAGTCTGAAGCTTTCTTT,CASSYQRQLESEAFF
.,TRBJ2-1,TRBV7-9,13,TRBD2,TGTGCCCGCGGGAGGCTAGCTTGGAATGAGCAGTTCTTC,CARGRLAWNEQFF
.,TRBJ2-5,TRBV5-1,13,.,TGCGCCAGCAGCTGGAGCGGACAAGAGACCCAGTACTTC,CASSWSGQETQYF
once,TRBJ2-7,TRBV21-1,14,.,TGTGCCAGCAGCAAGTTGGGGCCGAAGGACGAGCAGTACTTC,CASSKLGPKDEQYF
.,TRBJ2-5,TRBV6-5,16,TRBD2,TGTGCCAGCAGTTACACAGCGGGGGGGCCAGAAGAGACCCAGTACTTC,CASSYTAGGPEETQYF
.,TRBJ2-7,TRBV6-5,15,TRBD2,TGTGCCAGCAGTTCCCTTCCCCTGAGGCGGGGGGAGCAGTACTTC,CASSSLPLRRGEQYF
.,TRBJ2-3,TRBV13,14,.,TGTGCCAGCAGCTTCAGCGGCCCCACAGATACGCAGTATTTT,CASSFSGPTDTQYF
.,TRBJ2-1,TRBV28,18,TRBD2,TGTGCCAGCAGTTTAAGTTCTAGCGGGGGGGCCTCTTACAATGAGCAGTTCTTC,CASSLSSSGGASYNEQFF
few,TRBJ2-6,TRBV6-1,18,TRBD1,TGTGCCAGCAGTGAAATCGGGACAGGCTCTTCTGGGGCCAACGTCCTGACTTTC,CASSEIGTGSSGANVLTF
once,TRBJ2-5,TRBV18,15,TRBD2,TGTGCCAGCTCACCACCTTCTAGCGGCCAAGAGACCCAGTACTTC,CASSPPSSGQETQYF
.,TRBJ1-1,TRBV18,14,.,TGTGCCAGCTCACCGCCGCGGGGGGGCACTGAAGCTTTCTTT,CASSPPRGGTEAFF
.,TRBJ2-7,TRBV13,13,TRBD1,TGTGCCAGCAGCCGGACAGGGGGCTACGAGCAGTACTTC,CASSRTGGYEQYF
.,TRBJ2-7,TRBV5-1,12,.,TGCGCCAGCAGCTTGGAAGCCTACGAGCAGTACTTC,CASSLEAYEQYF
.,TRBJ2-7,TRBV5-6,15,.,TGTGCCAGCAGTTCATCGGGGCGGGGCCCCTACGAGCAGTACTTC,CASSSSGRGPYEQYF
.,TRBJ2-1,TRBV30,15,TRBD2,TGTGCCTGGGACATAGCGGGAGGGTTGAACAATGAGCAGTTCTTC,CAWDIAGGLNNEQFF
.,TRBJ1-3,TRBV5-5,14,.,TGTGCCAGCAGCTTACAAAGCGGCGGAAACACCATATATTTT,CASSLQSGGNTIYF
.,TRBJ2-2,TRBV27,15,TRBD2,TGTGCCAGCAGTTTAAGCCTAGCGGGTACCGGGGAGCTGTTTTTT,CASSLSLAGTGELFF